This T cell receptor beta chain was captured by sequencing in a study of cytomegalovirus exposure and HLA in healthy donors. Data came from immunoSEQ multiplex PCR; TCRdb stores just in-frame clones and leaves some out. Among 110,000 or so clones listed, almost 96% were seen once. Of note for this clone: Antigen unknown.

Per the germline V gene, CDR1 is SGHTA and CDR2 is FQGNSA. CDR3 length: 17 amino acids. Unmatched junction bases numbered 11, after V lost 1 base and J lost 7 bases. Broader study findings: Rarity characterized most TCR sequences, yet some public TCRs appeared in many donors.

Sequences were obtained from PBMCs. The V gene is TRBV7-2, the J gene TRBJ1-4, with 8 bases that match TRBD1. The TCR comes from a young woman in good health and CMV-seronegative. The CDR3 is CASSLGFTGGSGEKLFF. The DNA of the CDR3 is TGTGCCAGCAGCTTAGGGTTCACAGGGGGATCAGGTGAAAAACTGTTTTTT.